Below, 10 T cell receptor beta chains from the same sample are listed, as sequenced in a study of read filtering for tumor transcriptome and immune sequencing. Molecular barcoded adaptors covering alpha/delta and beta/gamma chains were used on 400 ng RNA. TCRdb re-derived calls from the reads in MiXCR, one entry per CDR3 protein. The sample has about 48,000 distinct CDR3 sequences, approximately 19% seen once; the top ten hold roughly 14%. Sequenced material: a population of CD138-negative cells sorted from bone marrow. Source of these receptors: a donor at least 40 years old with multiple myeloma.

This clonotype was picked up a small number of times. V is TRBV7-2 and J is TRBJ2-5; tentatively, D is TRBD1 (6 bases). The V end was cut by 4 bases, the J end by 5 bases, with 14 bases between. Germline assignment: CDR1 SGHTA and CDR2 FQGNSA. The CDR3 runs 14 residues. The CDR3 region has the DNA TGTGCCAGCAGCTCAGGTGGGGGCCGTGAGACCCAGTACTTC. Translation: CASSSGGGRETQYF.

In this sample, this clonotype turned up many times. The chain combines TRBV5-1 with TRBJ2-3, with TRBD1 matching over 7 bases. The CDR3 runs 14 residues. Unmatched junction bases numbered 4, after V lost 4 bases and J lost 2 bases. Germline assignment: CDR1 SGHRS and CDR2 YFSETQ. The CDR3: CASSQDRTTDTQYF. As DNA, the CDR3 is TGCGCCAGCAGCCAGGACAGGACCACAGATACGCAGTATTTT.

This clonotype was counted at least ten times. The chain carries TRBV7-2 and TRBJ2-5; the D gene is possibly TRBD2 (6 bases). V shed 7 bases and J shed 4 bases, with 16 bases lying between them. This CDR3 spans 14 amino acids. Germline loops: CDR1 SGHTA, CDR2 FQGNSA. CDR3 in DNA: TGTGCCAGCAACCCGGAGGGCCGCAGAGAGACCCAGTACTTC. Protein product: CASNPEGRRETQYF.

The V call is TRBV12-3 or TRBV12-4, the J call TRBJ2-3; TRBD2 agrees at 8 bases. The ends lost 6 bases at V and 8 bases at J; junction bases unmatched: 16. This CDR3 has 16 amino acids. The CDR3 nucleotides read TGTGCCAGCAGCCCCAGGTCAGCGGGAGCAGCAGCTACGCAGTATTTT. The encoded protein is CASSPRSAGAAATQYF.

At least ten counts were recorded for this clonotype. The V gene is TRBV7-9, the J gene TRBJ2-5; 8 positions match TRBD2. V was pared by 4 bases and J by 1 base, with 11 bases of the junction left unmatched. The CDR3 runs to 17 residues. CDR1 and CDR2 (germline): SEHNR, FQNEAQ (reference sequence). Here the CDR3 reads CASSSQPLGLAQETQYF. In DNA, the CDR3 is TGTGCCAGCAGCTCTCAACCCCTCGGACTAGCCCAAGAGACCCAGTACTTC.

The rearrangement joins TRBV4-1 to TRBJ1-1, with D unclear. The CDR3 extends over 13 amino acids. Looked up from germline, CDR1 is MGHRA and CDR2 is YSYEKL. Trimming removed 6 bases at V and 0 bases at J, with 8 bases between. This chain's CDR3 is CASRTLMNTEAFF. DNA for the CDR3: TGCGCCAGCAGGACTCTCATGAACACTGAAGCTTTCTTT.

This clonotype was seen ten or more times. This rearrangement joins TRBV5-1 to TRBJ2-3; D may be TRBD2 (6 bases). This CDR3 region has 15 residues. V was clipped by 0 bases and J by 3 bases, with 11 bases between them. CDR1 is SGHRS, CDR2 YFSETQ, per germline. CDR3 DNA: TGCGCCAGCAGCTTGGCCGCGGGACGGACAGATACGCAGTATTTT. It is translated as CASSLAAGRTDTQYF. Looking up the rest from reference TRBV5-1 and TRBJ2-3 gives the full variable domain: KAGVTQTPRYLIKTRGQQVTLSCSPISGHRSVSWYQQTPGQGLQFLFEYFSETQRNKGNFPGRFSGRQFSNSRSEMNVSTLELGDSALYLCASSLAAGRTDTQYFGPGTRLTVL.

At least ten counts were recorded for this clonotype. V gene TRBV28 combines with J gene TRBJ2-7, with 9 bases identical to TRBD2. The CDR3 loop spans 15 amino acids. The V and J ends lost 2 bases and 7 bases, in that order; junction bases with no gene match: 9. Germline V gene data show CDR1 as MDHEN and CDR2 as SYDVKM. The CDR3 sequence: CASSLAGGPLWEQYF. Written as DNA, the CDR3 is TGTGCCAGCAGTTTAGCGGGAGGGCCCCTCTGGGAGCAGTACTTC.

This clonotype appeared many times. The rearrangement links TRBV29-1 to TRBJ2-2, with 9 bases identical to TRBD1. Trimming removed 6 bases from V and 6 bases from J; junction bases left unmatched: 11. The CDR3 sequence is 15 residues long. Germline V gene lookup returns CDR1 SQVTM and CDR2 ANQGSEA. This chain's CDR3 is CSVANPGQGAGELFF. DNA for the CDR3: TGCAGCGTCGCCAACCCGGGACAGGGTGCCGGGGAGCTGTTTTTT.

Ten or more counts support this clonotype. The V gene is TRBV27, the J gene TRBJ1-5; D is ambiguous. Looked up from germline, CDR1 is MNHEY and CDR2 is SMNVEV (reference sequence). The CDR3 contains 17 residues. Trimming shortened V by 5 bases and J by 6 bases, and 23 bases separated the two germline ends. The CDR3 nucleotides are TGTGCCAGCAGTCCCCTCATTCGTAGTGGTATCAGTCAGCCCCAGCATTTT. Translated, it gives CASSPLIRSGISQPQHF.